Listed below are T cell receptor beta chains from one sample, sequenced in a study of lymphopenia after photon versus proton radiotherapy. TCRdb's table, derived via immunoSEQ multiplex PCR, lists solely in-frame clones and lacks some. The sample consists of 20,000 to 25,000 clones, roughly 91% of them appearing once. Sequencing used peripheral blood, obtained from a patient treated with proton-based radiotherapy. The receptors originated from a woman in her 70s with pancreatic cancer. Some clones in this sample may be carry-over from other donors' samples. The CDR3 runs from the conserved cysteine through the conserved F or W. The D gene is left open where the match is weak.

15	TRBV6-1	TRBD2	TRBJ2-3	CASSALAGDTDTQYF	TGTGCCAGCAGTGCACTAGCGGGAGACACAGATACGCAGTATTTT
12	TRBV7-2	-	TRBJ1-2	CASSLQSYGYTF	TGTGCCAGCAGCTTACAAAGTTATGGCTACACCTTC
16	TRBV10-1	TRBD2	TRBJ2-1	CASSDAGGGAYNEQFF	TGCGCCAGCAGTGATGCCGGGGGGGGCGCCTACAATGAGCAGTTCTTC
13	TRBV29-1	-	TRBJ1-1	CSVVVGQNTEAFF	TGCAGCGTTGTTGTCGGACAGAACACTGAAGCTTTCTTT
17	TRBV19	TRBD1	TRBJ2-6	CASSTRDRGSGANVLTF	TGTGCCAGTAGTACACGGGACAGGGGCTCTGGGGCCAACGTCCTGACTTTC
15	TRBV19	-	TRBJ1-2	CASSPLPWTVYGYTF	TGTGCCAGTAGTCCCCTACCATGGACAGTCTATGGCTACACCTTC
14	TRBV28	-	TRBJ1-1	CASTPTGRSTEAFF	TGTGCCAGCACTCCCACTGGGCGGTCCACTGAAGCTTTCTTT
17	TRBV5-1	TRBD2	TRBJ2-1	CASRLTAGTSGTNEQFF	TGCGCCAGCAGATTAACTGCCGGGACTAGCGGGACGAATGAGCAGTTCTTC
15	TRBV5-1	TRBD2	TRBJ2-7	CASSFSGRGSYEQYF	TGCGCCAGCAGCTTTAGCGGGAGAGGCTCCTACGAGCAGTACTTC
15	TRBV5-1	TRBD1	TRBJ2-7	CASSLAGTASYEQYF	TGCGCCAGCAGCTTGGCTGGGACAGCCAGCTACGAGCAGTACTTC
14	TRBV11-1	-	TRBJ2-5	CASSLPDWQETQYF	TGTGCCAGCAGCCTCCCTGACTGGCAAGAGACCCAGTACTTC
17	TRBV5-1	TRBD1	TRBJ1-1	CASSLDRAQMSSTEAFF	TGCGCCAGCAGCCTGGACAGGGCCCAAATGTCGAGCACTGAAGCTTTCTTT
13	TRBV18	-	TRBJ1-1	CASSPRLNTEAFF	TGTGCCAGCTCACCAAGGCTGAACACTGAAGCTTTCTTT
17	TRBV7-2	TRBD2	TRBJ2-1	CASSQPYWGRAGGEQFF	TGTGCCAGCAGCCAACCTTATTGGGGGAGGGCCGGGGGTGAGCAGTTCTTC